This record concerns one T cell receptor beta chain sequence. For the second PCR, which ran for 7 to 11 cycles, a sample-barcoded 5' primer and a J-beta primer mix were used. TCRdb ran MiXCR on the 5' RACE reads and lists one entry per CDR3 protein. The top ten clones hold about 2.1% of a sample with about 1.8 million distinct CDR3 sequences, around 48% of them seen once. Germline-derived CDR1 and CDR2 are SGHTA and FQGNSA. CDR3 length: 13 residues. Trimming shortened V by 0 bases and J by 10 bases, and 10 bases separated the two germline ends. The sample comes from a study of blood T cells in healthy people across ages.

Sequenced material: blood. This sequence joins TRBV7-2 and TRBJ2-1; D call uncertain. This TCR came from a woman aged 35 to 49 in good health. The CDR3 here is CASSLALLVEQFF. The DNA of the CDR3 is TGTGCCAGCAGCTTAGCCCTCCTCGTGGAGCAGTTCTTC. The entire variable domain, with the rest obtained from reference TRBV7-2 and TRBJ2-1, is as follows: GAGVSQSPSNKVTEKGKDVELRCDPISGHTALYWYRQSLGQGLEFLIYFQGNSAPDKSGLPSDRFSAERTGGSVSTLTIQRTQQEDSAVYLCASSLALLVEQFFGPGTRLTVL.